This entry describes one T cell receptor beta chain. Antigen unknown. Expressed TCRB transcripts were sequenced because the isolated RNA had all been reverse transcribed beforehand. Method: immunoSEQ multiplex PCR; TCRdb's copy keeps in-frame clones and lacks some. The sample consists of some 640,000 clones, around 15% of them appearing once. The data belong to a study of beta chain features in type 1 diabetes. The study's findings and limits: TCRB CDR3s were moderately but significantly shorter in Type 1 diabetes patients in all four CD4+ subsets.

The CDR3 is 16 amino acids. Germline CDR1 reads LGHNA; CDR2 reads YNFKEQ. V gave up 6 bases and J gave up 3 bases; unmatched junction bases: 13. This rearrangement joins TRBV4-2 to TRBJ2-5; 7 bases are shared with TRBD2. The receptor was isolated from a man aged 18 to 35 with type 1 diabetes. Sequenced: naive CD4+ T cells from blood. The CDR3 coding sequence is TGTGCCAGCAGTCATGCCGGGCGGGCGGGAGAAGAGACCCAGTACTTC. Its translation: CASSHAGRAGEETQYF.